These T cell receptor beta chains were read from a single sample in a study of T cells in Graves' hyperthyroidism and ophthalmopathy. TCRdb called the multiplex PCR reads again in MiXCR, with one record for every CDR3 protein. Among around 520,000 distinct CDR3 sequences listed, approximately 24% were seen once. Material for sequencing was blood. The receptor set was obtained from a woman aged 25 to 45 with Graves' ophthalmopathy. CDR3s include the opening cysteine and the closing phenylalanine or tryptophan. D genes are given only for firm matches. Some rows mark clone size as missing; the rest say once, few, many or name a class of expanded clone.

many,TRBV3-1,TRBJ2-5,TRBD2,CASSQDMTSGVQETQYF,TGTGCCAGCAGCCAAGATATGACTAGCGGAGTTCAAGAGACCCAGTACTTC
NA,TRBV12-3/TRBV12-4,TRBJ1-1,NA,CASSFYRGDTDAFF,TGTGCCAGCAGTTTTTATCGGGGCGACACTGATGCTTTCTTT
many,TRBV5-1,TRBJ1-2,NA,CASSSTADGYTF,TGCGCCAGCAGCTCGACAGCGGATGGCTACACCTTC
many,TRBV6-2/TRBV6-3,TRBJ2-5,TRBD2,CASRGTSGGAGETQYF,TGTGCCAGCAGAGGGACTAGCGGGGGGGCAGGAGAGACCCAGTACTTC
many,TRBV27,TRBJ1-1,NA,CASSLRSGVNTEAFF,TGTGCCAGCAGTTTAAGGTCGGGGGTGAACACTGAAGCTTTCTTT
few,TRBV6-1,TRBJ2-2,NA,CASNLPGELFF,TGTGCCAGCAACTTACCCGGGGAGCTGTTTTTT
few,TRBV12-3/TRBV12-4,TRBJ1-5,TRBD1,CASTRTGMNQPQHF,TGTGCCAGCACTAGGACAGGGATGAATCAGCCCCAGCATTTT
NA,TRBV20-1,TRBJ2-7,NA,CSARVSAYEQYF,TGCAGTGCTAGGGTATCGGCCTACGAGCAGTACTTC
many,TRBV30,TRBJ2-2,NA,CAWSVSNTGELFF,TGTGCCTGGAGTGTGAGTAACACCGGGGAGCTGTTTTTT
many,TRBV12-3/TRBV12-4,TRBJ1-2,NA,CASSRGRAYYGYTF,TGTGCCAGCAGTCGGGGCAGGGCTTACTATGGCTACACCTTC
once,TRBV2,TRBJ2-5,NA,CASSEAGPGEETQYF,TGTGCCAGCAGTGAAGCGGGGCCAGGGGAGGAGACCCAGTACTTC
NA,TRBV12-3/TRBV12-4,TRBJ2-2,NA,CASSPRVPARGTGELFF,TGTGCCAGCAGCCCCCGTGTCCCGGCGAGGGGCACCGGGGAGCTGTTTTTT
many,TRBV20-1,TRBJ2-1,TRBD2,CSAGSPSGNNEQFF,TGCAGTGCTGGGTCTCCTAGCGGGAACAATGAGCAGTTCTTC
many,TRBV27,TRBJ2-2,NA,CASRTPWGLGELFF,TGTGCCAGCAGGACCCCGTGGGGACTCGGGGAGCTGTTTTTT
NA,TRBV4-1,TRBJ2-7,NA,CASSPGPGGGAYEQYF,TGCGCCAGCAGCCCCGGTCCTGGCGGTGGCGCCTACGAGCAGTACTTC
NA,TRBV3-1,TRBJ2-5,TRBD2,CASPSGRGETQYF,TGTGCCAGCCCTTCCGGGAGGGGAGAGACCCAGTACTTC
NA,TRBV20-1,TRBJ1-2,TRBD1,CSAKSWTGGEGYTF,TGCAGTGCTAAGAGCTGGACAGGGGGTGAAGGCTACACCTTC
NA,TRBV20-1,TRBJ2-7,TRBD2,CSAPLLAGGYEQYF,TGCAGTGCTCCCCTACTAGCGGGAGGGTACGAGCAGTACTTC
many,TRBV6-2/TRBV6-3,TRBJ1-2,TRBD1,CASSRDRDRGYTF,TGTGCCAGCAGTCGGGACAGGGATCGTGGCTACACCTTC
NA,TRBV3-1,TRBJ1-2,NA,CASSQPGQHYGYTF,TGTGCCAGCAGCCAACCGGGACAACACTATGGCTACACCTTC
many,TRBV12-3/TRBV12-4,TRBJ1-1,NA,CASRTNREGTEAFF,TGTGCCAGCAGAACTAACAGGGAGGGCACTGAAGCTTTCTTT
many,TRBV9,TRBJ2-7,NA,CASSPRQSSYEQYF,TGTGCCAGCAGCCCCCGACAGAGCTCCTACGAGCAGTACTTC
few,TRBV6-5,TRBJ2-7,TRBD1,CASSYPKQGGDYEQYF,TGTGCCAGCAGTTACCCCAAACAGGGGGGAGACTACGAGCAGTACTTC
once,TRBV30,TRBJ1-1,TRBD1,CAWSSGTGWTEAFF,TGTGCCTGGAGTTCCGGGACAGGGTGGACTGAAGCTTTCTTT
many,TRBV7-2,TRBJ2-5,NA,CASSLNGLQETQYF,TGTGCCAGCAGCTTAAATGGGCTCCAAGAGACCCAGTACTTC
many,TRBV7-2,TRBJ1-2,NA,CASSPGDKVGYTF,TGTGCCAGCAGCCCCGGCGACAAGGTCGGCTACACCTTC
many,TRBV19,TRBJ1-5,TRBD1,CASTSFGTGVHQPQHF,TGTGCCAGTACCTCCTTCGGGACAGGGGTGCATCAGCCCCAGCATTTT
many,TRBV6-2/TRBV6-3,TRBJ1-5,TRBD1,CASSYSGQGMSNQPQHF,TGTGCCAGCAGTTACTCAGGACAGGGGATGAGCAATCAGCCCCAGCATTTT
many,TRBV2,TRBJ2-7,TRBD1,CASSEPQGAHEQYF,TGTGCCAGCAGTGAACCCCAGGGGGCCCACGAGCAGTACTTC
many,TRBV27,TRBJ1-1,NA,CASSLIWGRTEAFF,TGTGCCAGCAGTTTAATTTGGGGGAGGACTGAAGCTTTCTTT
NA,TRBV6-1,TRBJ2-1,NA,CASSPTAHFPVNEQFF,TGTGCCAGTAGCCCCACAGCCCATTTTCCGGTCAATGAGCAGTTCTTC
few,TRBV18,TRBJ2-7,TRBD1,CASSPYSGTGGYEQYF,TGTGCCAGCTCACCATATTCCGGGACAGGGGGCTACGAGCAGTACTTC
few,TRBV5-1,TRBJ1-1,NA,CASSFIAGSMNTEAFF,TGCGCCAGCAGCTTCATCGCCGGCTCCATGAACACTGAAGCTTTCTTT
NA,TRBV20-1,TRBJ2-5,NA,CSATRGLQETQYF,TGCAGTGCTACCCGGGGCCTCCAAGAGACCCAGTACTTC
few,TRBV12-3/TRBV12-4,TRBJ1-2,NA,CASNPGWASPYGYTF,TGTGCCAGCAATCCCGGTTGGGCCAGCCCCTATGGCTACACCTTC
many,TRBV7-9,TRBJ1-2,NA,CASSDAAVRNYGYTF,TGTGCCAGCAGCGATGCTGCAGTGAGAAACTATGGCTACACCTTC
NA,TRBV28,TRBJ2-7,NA,CASSPGHQFEQYF,TGTGCCAGCAGTCCGGGACACCAATTCGAGCAGTACTTC
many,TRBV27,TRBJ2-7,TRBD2,CASAGGDSTYEQYF,TGTGCCAGCGCGGGGGGGGACAGTACCTACGAGCAGTACTTC
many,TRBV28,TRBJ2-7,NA,CASSPLVYEQYF,TGTGCCAGCAGTCCCCTAGTCTACGAGCAGTACTTC
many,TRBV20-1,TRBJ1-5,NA,CSVAGWTEGYQPQHF,TGCAGTGTCGCGGGGTGGACAGAAGGGTATCAGCCCCAGCATTTT
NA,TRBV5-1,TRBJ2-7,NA,CASSVTGTPTDEQYF,TGCGCCAGCAGCGTGACCGGGACACCGACGGACGAGCAGTACTTC
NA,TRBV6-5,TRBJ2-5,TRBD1,CASSYNRPGGGETQYF,TGTGCCAGCAGTTACAACAGGCCAGGGGGCGGCGAGACCCAGTACTTC
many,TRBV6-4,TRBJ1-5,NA,CATRWGGRGNQPQHF,TGTGCCACCCGGTGGGGGGGGCGAGGCAATCAGCCCCAGCATTTT
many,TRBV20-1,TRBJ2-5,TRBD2,CSGLGLARQETQYF,TGCAGTGGTCTGGGACTAGCGAGGCAAGAGACCCAGTACTTC
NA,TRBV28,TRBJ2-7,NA,CASSILLNEQYF,TGTGCCAGCAGTATTTTGCTTAACGAGCAGTACTTC
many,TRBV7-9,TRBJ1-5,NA,CASSSAVGDQPQHF,TGTGCCAGCAGCTCCGCCGTAGGAGACCAGCCCCAGCATTTT